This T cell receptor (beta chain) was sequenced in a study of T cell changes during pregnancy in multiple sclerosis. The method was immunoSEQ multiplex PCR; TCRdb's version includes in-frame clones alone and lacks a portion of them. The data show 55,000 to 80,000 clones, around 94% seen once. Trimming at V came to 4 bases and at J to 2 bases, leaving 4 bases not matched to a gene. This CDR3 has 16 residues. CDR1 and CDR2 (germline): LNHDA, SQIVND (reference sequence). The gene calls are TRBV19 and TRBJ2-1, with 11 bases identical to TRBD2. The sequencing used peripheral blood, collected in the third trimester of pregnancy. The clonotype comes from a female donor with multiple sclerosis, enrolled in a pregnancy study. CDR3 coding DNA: TGTGCCAGTAGTAAACTAGCGGGGGCTCCCTACAATGAGCAGTTCTTC. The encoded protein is CASSKLAGAPYNEQFF.